The 17 T cell receptor beta chains given below trace back to one sample, sequenced in a study of blood T cell repertoires in COVID-19. Using immunoSEQ multiplex PCR, the repertoire was profiled, and TCRdb retains in-frame clones only, with some absent. Of about 75,000 clones detected, around 90% appear once; the ten largest clones hold 6% to 7.5%. The sample comprised peripheral blood. All receptors come from a human donor in a cohort sampled during active COVID-19.

The chain employs TRBV4-3 and TRBJ2-7; possible D gene TRBD1, 5 bases. Looked up from germline, CDR1 is LGHNA and CDR2 is YSLEER. This CDR3 spans 15 amino acids. Trimming took 5 bases from V and 0 from J, leaving 14 bases between them. The CDR3 sequence is CASSTFRAASYEQYF. The CDR3 DNA reads as TGCGCCAGCAGCACCTTCAGGGCGGCCTCCTACGAGCAGTACTTC.

The V and J genes are TRBV20-1 and TRBJ1-1; no definite D call. V was shortened by 0 bases and J by 10 bases, with 9 bases between the two germline ends. The CDR3 contains 11 residues. CDR1 is DFQATT and CDR2 is SNEGSKA in the germline V gene (reference sequence). Here the CDR3 reads CSARDPPIAFF. The CDR3 DNA sequence: TGCAGTGCTAGAGATCCCCCCATAGCTTTCTTT.

The gene calls are TRBV3-1 (or the pseudogene TRBV3-2) and TRBJ1-1; D not resolved. The CDR3 consists of 15 residues. CDR1 is LGHDT and CDR2 is YNNKEL in the germline V gene (reference sequence). The ends were cut back, 0 bases at V and 1 base at J, with 9 bases in the middle. The CDR3 coding sequence is TGTGCCAGCAGCCAAGATGGAGGTTGGAACACTGAAGCTTTCTTT. As protein: CASSQDGGWNTEAFF.

The rearrangement links TRBV13 to TRBJ1-1, with TRBD1 matching over 8 bases. This CDR3 is 15 amino acids long. From germline, CDR1 is PRHDT and CDR2 FYEKMQ (reference sequence). V trimming: 6 bases; J trimming: 0 bases; junction bases outside the gene matches: 6. CDR3 region: CASRSGQGLNTEAFF. CDR3 nucleotides: TGTGCCAGCAGATCTGGACAGGGTTTGAACACTGAAGCTTTCTTT.

The genes are TRBV9 and TRBJ1-1; D remains unclear. Between the trimmed V and J ends, which lost 0 bases and 0 bases, there was a span of 12 bases. The CDR3 is 16 residues long. Germline V gene sequence: CDR1 SGDLS, CDR2 YYNGEE. CDR3 protein: CASSVGARLMNTEAFF. CDR3 DNA: TGTGCCAGCAGCGTAGGAGCCCGACTCATGAACACTGAAGCTTTCTTT.

V gene TRBV3-1 (or the pseudogene TRBV3-2) combines with J gene TRBJ1-2; 7 bases align to TRBD1. Germline lookup yields CDR1 LGHDT and CDR2 YNNKEL (reference sequence). With 3 bases clipped from V and 4 bases from J, the junction kept 14 bases outside the gene matches. The CDR3 runs to 17 residues. In DNA form, the CDR3 reads TGTGCCAGCAGCCATCCTAAAACAGGGGTGGGGACCTATGGCTACACCTTC. Its translation is CASSHPKTGVGTYGYTF.

This clone showed up just once. The chain combines TRBV9 with TRBJ1-2; 9 bases are shared with TRBD1. The CDR3 consists of 12 residues. Unmatched junction bases numbered 6, after V lost 7 bases and J lost 8 bases. The germline CDR1 and CDR2 sequences are SGDLS and YYNGEE. CDR3 nucleotide sequence: TGTGCCAGCTGGGACAGGGCTGGCGGCTACACCTTC. Translation gives CASWDRAGGYTF. Full variable domain (rest looked up from reference TRBV9 and TRBJ1-2): DSGVTQTPKHLITATGQRVTLRCSPRSGDLSVYWYQQSLDQGLQFLIQYYNGEERAKGNILERFSAQQFPDLHSELNLSSLELGDSALYFCASWDRAGGYTFGSGTRLTVV.

The chain uses TRBV7-9 and TRBJ2-3, with TRBD2 as a possible D gene (5 bases). V was trimmed by 5 bases and J by 4 bases, leaving 7 bases between them. This CDR3 has 12 residues. From germline, CDR1 is SEHNR and CDR2 FQNEAQ (reference sequence). In DNA form, the CDR3 reads TGTGCCAGCAGCCAGGAGGCAGATACGCAGTATTTT. Encoded protein: CASSQEADTQYF.

The chain joins TRBV12-3 or TRBV12-4 to TRBJ1-6; D remains unclear. The CDR3 contains 9 residues. The V gene lost 10 bases and the J gene lost 13 bases, with 8 bases spanning the gap. The CDR3 reads CATGFPLHF. The CDR3 bases are TGTGCCACCGGGTTCCCCCTCCACTTT.

The chain joins TRBV19 to TRBJ2-7; 9 nucleotides agree with TRBD1. Germline CDR1 reads LNHDA; CDR2 reads SQIVND (reference sequence). The trim removed 5 bases at V and 0 bases at J, leaving 8 bases unmatched. The CDR3 is 16 amino acids. The CDR3 is CASSAAGQGLSYEQYF. The CDR3 region has the DNA TGTGCCAGTAGTGCCGCAGGACAGGGGCTCTCCTACGAGCAGTACTTC.

This clone was seen only once. The DNA of the CDR3 is TGCGCCAGCAGCCTCGGCGGAATCAGCTCCTACGAGCAGTACTTC. Its translation: CASSLGGISSYEQYF. The V gene is TRBV4-1, the J gene TRBJ2-7; no reliable D call. The CDR3 is 15 amino acids. V lost 4 bases and J 0 bases, leaving 13 bases between the germline ends. Germline loops: CDR1 MGHRA, CDR2 YSYEKL.

The chain recombines TRBV3-1 (or the pseudogene TRBV3-2) with TRBJ1-6; 7 bases map to TRBD1. The V gene end was trimmed by 4 bases and the J gene end by 5 bases; junction bases not matched to a gene: 2. Germline V gene lookup returns CDR1 LGHDT and CDR2 YNNKEL (reference sequence). The CDR3 loop spans 14 amino acids. CDR3 DNA sequence: TGTGCCAGCAGCCTAGGGACAGATAATTCACCCCTCCACTTT. It yields the protein CASSLGTDNSPLHF.

The chain is built from TRBV5-1 and TRBJ2-3; D perhaps matches TRBD2 (6 bases). CDR1 and CDR2 (germline): SGHRS, YFSETQ. The CDR3 length is 15 residues. Trimming cost V 4 bases and J 0 bases, with 12 bases left between them. The DNA of the CDR3 is TGCGCCAGCAGCCCGGGGGTAGGGAGCACAGATACGCAGTATTTT. This gives the protein CASSPGVGSTDTQYF.

To note about this clone: One end of the junction fails to match germline, which may point to a read error. The chain links TRBV7-2 to TRBJ1-1; 8 positions match TRBD1. The CDR3 has 13 residues. CDR1 and CDR2 (germline): SGHTA, FQGNSA. CDR3 residues: CASSLPPGTGVEF. The CDR3 nucleotides read TGTGCCAGCAGCTTGCCCCCGGGGACAGGTGTTGAATTT.

The chain uses TRBV9 and TRBJ2-2; 13 bases map to TRBD2. Per the germline V gene, CDR1 is SGDLS and CDR2 is YYNGEE. This CDR3 has 18 amino acids. The ends lost 3 bases at V and 3 bases at J; junction bases unmatched: 8. CDR3 amino acids: CASSDPGLAGPYTGELFF. Here the CDR3 DNA reads TGTGCCAGCAGCGATCCGGGACTAGCGGGACCATACACCGGGGAGCTGTTTTTT.

This clone was counted a single time. The rearrangement uses TRBV3-1 (or the pseudogene TRBV3-2) and TRBJ2-1, with 8 bases matching TRBD2. Germline CDR1 and CDR2: LGHDT and YNNKEL (reference sequence). Trimming at V came to 3 bases and at J to 16 bases, leaving 14 bases not matched to a gene. The CDR3 sequence is 14 residues long. CDR3 DNA: TGTGCCAGCAGCCAGCGCGGAGGCGGGGGGCCAACATTCTTC. It is translated as CASSQRGGGGPTFF.

V and J are TRBV6-6 and TRBJ1-2; D is unclear. V lost 4 bases, J lost 11 bases, and 17 bases lay in between. Germline CDR1 reads MNHNY; CDR2 reads SVGAGI (reference sequence). The CDR3 extends over 13 amino acids. The CDR3 reads CASSFVAGIRYTF. The DNA of the CDR3 is TGTGCCAGCAGTTTCGTGGCGGGGATAAGGTACACCTTC.